These 15 T cell receptor beta chains were all obtained from the same sample, sequenced in a study of cytomegalovirus exposure and HLA in healthy donors. Primers included in the PCR were 60 Vbeta and 13 Jbeta primers. TCRdb's copy holds only in-frame clones and misses some; the assay was immunoSEQ multiplex PCR. The sample lists some 190,000 clones; 70% to 90% were seen once. Sequences were obtained from PBMCs. Source of these receptors: a young woman in good health and CMV-seronegative.

This chain uses TRBV7-8 with TRBJ2-5, with 8 positions matching TRBD1. Per the germline V gene, CDR1 is SGHVS and CDR2 is FQNEAQ. The CDR3 runs 16 residues. V was pared by 0 bases and J by 5 bases, with 8 bases of the junction left unmatched. This chain's CDR3 is CASSLARAGGMETQYF. CDR3 DNA sequence: TGTGCCAGCAGCTTAGCGAGGGCAGGGGGCATGGAGACCCAGTACTTC.

CDR3 nucleotide sequence: TGCAGTGCTCCGGTTGGGGGCCCCTTCTTT. This gives the protein CSAPVGGPFF. J is TRBJ1-1 and V is TRBV20-1, with D perhaps matching TRBD1 (6 bases). The CDR3 runs 10 residues. V was cut by 5 bases and J by 14 bases, with 15 bases left in between. Looked up from germline, CDR1 is DFQATT and CDR2 is SNEGSKA (reference sequence).

The chain uses TRBV6-5 and TRBJ1-1, with D hard to call. V was cut by 0 bases and J by 1 base, with 12 bases left in between. Germline CDR1 and CDR2: MNHEY and SVGAGI. The CDR3 runs to 16 residues. The CDR3 coding sequence is TGTGCCAGCAGTTACTCGATCGACACCCCGAACACTGAAGCTTTCTTT. Translating it yields CASSYSIDTPNTEAFF.

This clone was counted between two and nine times. The chain combines TRBV28 with TRBJ2-7; 10 bases fit TRBD2. V was pared by 6 bases and J by 4 bases, with 12 bases of the junction left unmatched. Germline-derived CDR1 and CDR2 are MDHEN and SYDVKM. The CDR3 sequence is 16 residues long. CDR3 sequence reads: CASSNSPAGGPYEQYF. The CDR3 bases are TGTGCCAGCAGCAACTCCCCAGCGGGAGGGCCTTACGAGCAGTACTTC.

The chain has TRBV15 and TRBJ2-7; D is uncertain. V dropped 3 bases and J dropped 0 bases, with 9 bases sitting between them. Germline lookup yields CDR1 LNHNV and CDR2 YYDKDF (reference sequence). The CDR3 loop spans 14 amino acids. CDR3 sequence reads: CATSRDPSSYEQYF. CDR3 DNA sequence: TGTGCCACCAGCAGGGATCCTAGCTCCTACGAGCAGTACTTC.

The chain uses TRBV28 and TRBJ1-2; 8 nucleotides match TRBD1. The junction had 4 bases not matched to a gene; V was cut back by 3 bases and J by 10 bases. Germline V CDR1 and CDR2: MDHEN, SYDVKM. CDR3 size: 12 residues. The CDR3 DNA follows: TGTGCCAGCAGTTTCGGACAGGGACTCTACACCTTC. As protein: CASSFGQGLYTF.

The CDR3 is CATSTGQTGVRETQYF. CDR3 nucleotides: TGTGCCACCAGCACCGGCCAGACAGGGGTACGCGAGACCCAGTACTTC. The rearrangement links TRBV15 to TRBJ2-5; 8 bases match TRBD1. CDR1 LNHNV and CDR2 YYDKDF come from the germline V gene (reference sequence). V shed 4 bases, J shed 5 bases, and the junction held 12 bases outside the gene matches. The CDR3 covers 16 residues.

This chain connects TRBV6-1 to TRBJ2-2, with 11 positions matching TRBD2. The CDR3 runs to 20 residues. The V segment lost 2 bases and the J segment 2 bases; nucleotides outside the gene matches: 13. Germline-derived CDR1 and CDR2 are MNHNS and SASEGT. CDR3 in amino acids: CASSEISGRADSRNTGELFF. As DNA, the CDR3 is TGTGCCAGCAGTGAAATTAGCGGGAGGGCCGACTCCCGAAACACCGGGGAGCTGTTTTTT.

In nucleotides, the CDR3 is TGTGCCAGCAGCCGGACAGCTAAAAACATTCAGTACTTC. Its protein is CASSRTAKNIQYF. The V call is TRBV27, the J call TRBJ2-4; the D gene is possibly TRBD1 (6 bases). Trimming cost V 6 bases and J 4 bases, with 10 bases left between them. Germline V gene lookup returns CDR1 MNHEY and CDR2 SMNVEV (reference sequence). The CDR3 loop spans 13 amino acids.

The V call is TRBV2, the J call TRBJ2-3; D is undetermined. Germline CDR1 SNHLY, CDR2 FYNNEI. Trimming left V 5 bases short and J 4 bases short, with 7 bases between. The CDR3 contains 12 residues. DNA of the CDR3: TGTGCCAGCAGTCCACTCCCAGATACGCAGTATTTT. Amino acid sequence: CASSPLPDTQYF.

V is TRBV15 and J is TRBJ2-7; D remains unclear. V lost 0 bases and J lost 9, with 12 bases in between. This CDR3 is 13 amino acids long. Germline V lookup: CDR1 LNHNV, CDR2 YYDKDF (reference sequence). The CDR3 region is CATSRDLADWQYF. The CDR3 DNA reads as TGTGCCACCAGCAGAGATTTGGCAGATTGGCAGTACTTC.

The chain carries TRBV9 and TRBJ1-6, with 7 bases that match TRBD1. V was clipped by 4 bases and J by 3 bases; unmatched bases: 13. Germline loops: CDR1 SGDLS, CDR2 YYNGEE. The length of the CDR3 is 18 residues. The CDR3 sequence is CASSHGHRGLSYNSPLHF. DNA for the CDR3: TGTGCCAGCAGCCACGGTCACAGGGGCCTTAGCTATAATTCACCCCTCCACTTT.

This clone turned up a few times. V usage is TRBV28 and J usage is TRBJ2-1; 9 nucleotides align to TRBD2. CDR3 length equals 15 residues. V trimming: 7 bases; J trimming: 2 bases; junction bases outside the gene matches: 6. Germline V lookup: CDR1 MDHEN, CDR2 SYDVKM. DNA of the CDR3: TGTGCCAGCACCGGTGGCGGGAGGGCCTACAATGAGCAGTTCTTC. Residues: CASTGGGRAYNEQFF.

The chain couples TRBV2 to TRBJ2-5; no definite D call. V was trimmed by 7 bases and J by 2 bases, leaving 11 bases between them. Germline CDR1 is SNHLY and CDR2 is FYNNEI. There are 13 residues in the CDR3. CDR3 sequence reads: CASMLQAQETQYF. The CDR3 DNA reads TGTGCCAGCATGCTCCAGGCACAAGAGACCCAGTACTTC.

The chain employs TRBV4-1 and TRBJ1-1, with D possibly matching TRBD1 (6 bases). V was trimmed by 0 bases and J by 5 bases, leaving 13 bases between them. The CDR3 sequence is 15 residues long. In germline, CDR1 is MGHRA, CDR2 YSYEKL. CDR3 nucleotides: TGCGCCAGCAGCCAAGATCAGGGGCGAGGGACTGAAGCTTTCTTT. It codes for CASSQDQGRGTEAFF.